The clone carrying this T cell receptor beta chain has a single count. This specimen comes from a study of blood T cell repertoires in COVID-19. As for the study in general: Spain, Italy and the United States supplied samples that represented acute and convalescent COVID-19. T cells, B-cell-depleted T cells, or PBMCs provided the cDNA or gDNA that served as material.

Losses at the gene ends were 3 bases for V and 0 bases for J; bases not matched to a gene: 6. This CDR3 has 17 residues. Germline loops: CDR1 SGHRS, CDR2 YFSETQ. As processed by the authors: Using reference gene primer amplification, nucleated cell counts were estimated. Sequencing was performed with immunoSEQ multiplex PCR; in TCRdb, only in-frame clones are kept and a portion is missing. V and J calls and clone size are copied from that table; D and trimming were computed from the DNA. Among some 67,000 clones listed, 79% were seen once. The gene calls are TRBV5-1 and TRBJ2-1, with 10 bases lining up with TRBD2. What was sequenced was peripheral blood. The TCR originated in an older woman with acute or convalescent COVID-19. The CDR3 protein is CASSWGSGGISYNEQFF. The DNA of the CDR3 is TGCGCCAGCAGCTGGGGTAGCGGGGGGATCTCCTACAATGAGCAGTTCTTC.